The 7 T cell receptor beta chains listed next were all sequenced from one sample in a study of PD-L1 blockade in urothelial cancer (dated by TCRdb to the late 2010s). The library was prepared using the immunoSEQ multiplex PCR assay. The immuneACCESS repertoire file appears here via TCRdb, limited to in-frame rearrangements. These files lack a portion of the clones; in checked studies, under half of the deficit traces to unresolved V genes, and the cause of the others is not known. This sample comprises 46,000 or so clones, 87% of them detected only once. Approximately 7.1% of the sample lies in the top ten. The sequences come from PBMCs, collected around atezolizumab (anti-PD-L1) treatment. The receptors were gathered from a man aged 55-75 years with urothelial cancer.

The rearrangement links TRBV5-6 to TRBJ1-6, with 10 positions matching TRBD1. The CDR3 contains 15 residues. The germline CDR1 and CDR2 sequences are SGHDT and YYEEEE. Unmatched junction bases numbered 5, after V lost 4 bases and J lost 7 bases. The DNA for the CDR3 is TGTGCCAGCAGCAGGCCGGGACAGGGGAATTCACCCCTCCACTTT. Protein: CASSRPGQGNSPLHF.

This sequence joins TRBV28 and TRBJ2-7; tentative D call: TRBD1 (5 bases). There are 14 residues in the CDR3. The V end lost 8 bases, the J end lost 4 bases, and 18 bases lay between the germline ends. Germline CDR1 and CDR2: MDHEN and SYDVKM. The CDR3 is CASAKVGGAYEQYF. The CDR3 nucleotides are TGTGCCAGCGCAAAAGTTGGTGGGGCGTACGAGCAGTACTTC.

In this sample, this clone turned up a few times. The chain carries TRBV19 and TRBJ2-2; 7 nucleotides match TRBD2. From germline, CDR1 is LNHDA and CDR2 SQIVND (reference sequence). The CDR3 sequence is 14 residues long. Unmatched junction bases numbered 5, after V lost 3 bases and J lost 7 bases. CDR3 protein: CASSIRGEGGELFF. The CDR3 nucleotides are TGTGCCAGTAGTATCCGAGGGGAGGGCGGGGAGCTGTTTTTT.

This clone was observed a few times. The rearrangement uses TRBV30 and TRBJ1-5, with D possibly TRBD1 on 5 matching bases. V lost 5 bases to trimming and J lost 1 base, with 12 bases between them. The germline CDR1 and CDR2 sequences are GTSNPN and SVGIG (reference sequence). The CDR3 extends over 14 amino acids. This CDR3 reads CAWGRGMSNQPQHF. The CDR3 nucleotides read TGTGCCTGGGGAAGGGGAATGAGCAATCAGCCCCAGCATTTT. Drawing the rest from reference TRBV30 and TRBJ1-5, the complete variable domain is SQTIHQWPATLVQPVGSPLSLECTVEGTSNPNLYWYRQAAGRGLQLLFYSVGIGQISSEVPQNLSASRPQDRQFILSSKKLLLSDSGFYLCAWGRGMSNQPQHFGDGTRLSIL.

The chain has TRBV6-1 and TRBJ2-5; D may be TRBD2 (5 bases). The CDR3 consists of 14 residues. V was trimmed by 6 bases and J by 5 bases, leaving 16 bases between them. Germline V gene lookup returns CDR1 MNHNS and CDR2 SASEGT. In DNA, the CDR3 is TGTGCCAGCAGCGAACCGGGGTCGCGGGAGACCCAGTACTTC. The encoded protein is CASSEPGSRETQYF.

This chain connects TRBV18 to TRBJ1-2, with TRBD1 matching 9 bases. Germline CDR1 reads KGHSH; CDR2 reads LQKENI. This CDR3 has 13 amino acids. The V segment lost 3 bases and the J segment 7 bases; nucleotides outside the gene matches: 3. In nucleotides, the CDR3 is TGTGCCAGCTCACCCACAGGGGGCGTTGGCTACACCTTC. It specifies CASSPTGGVGYTF.

In its sample, this clone was seen once. J is TRBJ2-1 and V is TRBV9, with TRBD1 matching over 8 bases. CDR1 is SGDLS and CDR2 is YYNGEE in the germline V gene. V dropped 0 bases and J dropped 7; count of bases not matched to a gene: 9. The CDR3 loop spans 16 amino acids. CDR3 in amino acids: CASSVDQGAASNEQFF. Here the CDR3 DNA reads TGTGCCAGCAGCGTAGATCAGGGGGCAGCCTCTAATGAGCAGTTCTTC.